This T cell receptor beta chain is drawn from a study of T cells after posttransplantation cyclophosphamide. In regard to this clone: Its matching antigen is unknown.

Controls had myeloablative marrow grafts with methotrexate and calcineurin inhibitor, sampled at 1 year. Study outcomes and limitations: Recipient CMV seropositivity and CMV reactivation strongly tracked TRB clonality. Later blood repertoires were often dominated by clones from the donor CD8+ memory compartment.

Profiled with immunoSEQ multiplex PCR; TCRdb holds only in-frame clones, not every one. Of about 15,000 clones detected, roughly 84% appear once; the ten largest clones hold 3.5% to 4%. The CDR3 has 14 amino acids. CDR1 and CDR2 from the germline V gene are SGHRS and YFSETQ. V was clipped by 4 bases and J by 1 base, with 11 bases between them. This clonotype was sampled from a male patient between 45 and 59 years old who received an allogeneic stem cell transplant from an unrelated donor, was CMV-positive, and had chronic GVHD only. T cells may partly derive from the graft donor. The rearrangement links TRBV5-1 to TRBJ1-1; D gene unclear. This specimen was PBMCs, taken after an allogeneic stem cell transplant with a calcineurin inhibitor and methotrexate. The CDR3 coding sequence is TGCGCCAGCAGCCGTAGAGAGTCGAACACTGAAGCTTTCTTT. Amino acids: CASSRRESNTEAFF.